This entry lists 22 T cell receptor beta chains sequenced from one sample in a study of blood T cell repertoires in COVID-19. The data were produced by immunoSEQ multiplex PCR, yet TCRdb's version contains in-frame clones alone and is incomplete. The profile covers about 45,000 clones, with more than 70% appearing a single time and around 6% taken by the ten largest. The sequenced sample was peripheral blood. The origin of the receptors is an elderly woman with acute or convalescent COVID-19.

The rearrangement uses TRBV19 and TRBJ1-1; a weak D match, TRBD1 (5 bases). CDR3 size: 13 residues. V shed 4 bases and J shed 5 bases, with 11 bases lying between them. CDR1 and CDR2 from the germline V gene are LNHDA and SQIVND (reference sequence). DNA for the CDR3: TGTGCCAGTAGTACGGACATGAGGACTGAAGCTTTCTTT. This gives the protein CASSTDMRTEAFF.

The gene calls are TRBV30 and TRBJ2-3; D gene uncertain. Between the trimmed V and J ends, which lost 0 bases and 4 bases, there was a span of 5 bases. CDR3 length: 12 residues. Germline V gene sequence: CDR1 GTSNPN, CDR2 SVGIG (reference sequence). As DNA, the CDR3 is TGTGCCTGGAGTGTAAGCCCAGATACGCAGTATTTT. Translated: CAWSVSPDTQYF.

This rearrangement joins TRBV5-1 to TRBJ2-5; D possibly corresponds to TRBD1 (6 bases). V lost 2 bases to trimming and J lost 5 bases, with 13 bases between them. The germline V gene encodes CDR1 SGHRS and CDR2 YFSETQ. CDR3 length: 14 amino acids. The CDR3 DNA is TGCGCCAGCAGCTTAGGACAGTCCAAGGAGACCCAGTACTTC. It yields the protein CASSLGQSKETQYF.

The rearrangement joins TRBV27 to TRBJ2-7; TRBD1 matches 7 bases. V lost 6 bases to trimming and J lost 5 bases; unmatched junction nucleotides: 7. CDR3 length: 13 residues. Germline CDR1 reads MNHEY; CDR2 reads SMNVEV (reference sequence). CDR3 nucleotides: TGTGCCAGCAGACGACAGGGAATCCACGAGCAGTACTTC. Translating gives CASRRQGIHEQYF.

This clone was counted once. The chain has TRBV5-1 and TRBJ1-5; TRBD1 aligns across 7 bases. Trimming at V came to 2 bases and at J to 7 bases, leaving 9 bases not matched to a gene. Germline V lookup: CDR1 SGHRS, CDR2 YFSETQ. The CDR3 runs 15 residues. The chain's CDR3 is CASSFAGGRGQPQHF. The CDR3 DNA follows: TGCGCCAGCAGCTTCGCAGGGGGTCGGGGCCAGCCCCAGCATTTT.

The gene calls are TRBV11-2 and TRBJ2-7; a possible D gene is TRBD2 (7 bases). Between the trimmed V and J ends, which lost 7 bases and 7 bases, there was a span of 11 bases. CDR1 is SGHAT, CDR2 FQNNGV, per germline. The CDR3 totals 11 residues. This CDR3 reads CASTGGLEQYF. CDR3 nucleotide sequence: TGTGCCAGCACGGGGGGCCTTGAGCAGTACTTC.

The rearrangement links TRBV2 to TRBJ1-1, with a weak D call TRBD1 (5 bases). The CDR3 spans 13 residues. From germline, CDR1 is SNHLY and CDR2 FYNNEI. Trimming left V 4 bases short and J 6 bases short, with 12 bases between. CDR3 bases: TGTGCCAGCAGTGTACGGGGGAGCGCTGAAGCTTTCTTT. It yields the protein CASSVRGSAEAFF. The full variable domain, completed using reference TRBV2 and TRBJ1-1, is EPEVTQTPSHQVTQMGQEVILRCVPISNHLYFYWYRQILGQKVEFLVSFYNNEISEKSEIFDDQFSVERPDGSNFTLKIRSTKLEDSAMYFCASSVRGSAEAFFGQGTRLTVV.

The rearrangement joins TRBV30 to TRBJ1-2; possibly TRBD1 for D (6 bases). This CDR3 contains 12 residues. Germline CDR1 reads GTSNPN; CDR2 reads SVGIG (reference sequence). The V end lost 4 bases, the J end lost 5 bases, and 11 bases lay between the germline ends. CDR3 coding DNA: TGTGCCTGGACAGGGGTGGGGTATGGCTACACCTTC. As protein: CAWTGVGYGYTF.

This clone was observed a single time. J is TRBJ2-7 and V is TRBV5-5; 13 bases fit TRBD2. The ends lost 4 bases at V and 2 bases at J; junction bases unmatched: 9. The CDR3 length is 17 residues. CDR1 is SGHKS, CDR2 YYEKEE, per germline (reference sequence). The CDR3 DNA follows: TGTGCCAGCAGCCAACAGGGACTAGCGGGGAGAACCTACGAGCAGTACTTC. Protein sequence: CASSQQGLAGRTYEQYF.

This clone has more than one count but fewer than ten. The V call is TRBV25-1, the J call TRBJ2-3; D is uncertain. V lost 2 bases, J lost 0 bases, and 6 bases lay in between. CDR1 and CDR2 (germline): MGHDK, SYGVNS. CDR3 length: 14 residues. Here the CDR3 DNA reads TGTGCCAGCAGTGAACCCCCTAGCACAGATACGCAGTATTTT. As protein: CASSEPPSTDTQYF.

The rearrangement links TRBV30 to TRBJ2-6, with D maybe TRBD2 (5 bases). This CDR3 has 13 residues. Germline CDR1 and CDR2: GTSNPN and SVGIG (reference sequence). Trimming took 6 bases from V and 0 from J, leaving 6 bases between them. As DNA, the CDR3 is TGTGCCTGTGACTACTCTGGGGCCAACGTCCTGACTTTC. Translated: CACDYSGANVLTF.

The chain carries TRBV5-1 and TRBJ2-2; possible D gene TRBD2, 5 bases. Per the germline V gene, CDR1 is SGHRS and CDR2 is YFSETQ. Between the trimmed V and J ends, which lost 0 bases and 4 bases, there was a span of 13 bases. The CDR3 covers 16 residues. Here the CDR3 reads CASSLGRGRSTGELFF. In nucleotides, the CDR3 is TGCGCCAGCAGCTTGGGTCGGGGAAGGAGCACCGGGGAGCTGTTTTTT.

The rearrangement joins TRBV3-1 (or the pseudogene TRBV3-2) to TRBJ1-5; 11 bases line up with TRBD1. The CDR3 has 16 amino acids. V gave up 3 bases and J gave up 3 bases; unmatched junction bases: 4. The germline V gene has CDR1 LGHDT and CDR2 YNNKEL (reference sequence). This CDR3 reads CASSHGTGGFNQPQHF. Here the CDR3 DNA reads TGTGCCAGCAGCCACGGGACAGGGGGTTTCAATCAGCCCCAGCATTTT.

This clone was observed once. The chain combines TRBV3-1 (or the pseudogene TRBV3-2) with TRBJ1-5; the D gene is possibly TRBD1 (5 bases). Germline values: CDR1 LGHDT, CDR2 YNNKEL (reference sequence). V was clipped by 1 base and J by 7 bases, with 14 bases between them. The CDR3 has 15 amino acids. Here the CDR3 DNA reads TGTGCCAGCAGCCAAGGGGGCAGGGTGGACCAGCCCCAGCATTTT. Encoded protein: CASSQGGRVDQPQHF.

The V call is TRBV11-2, the J call TRBJ1-1; tentatively, D is TRBD1 (5 bases). Germline CDR1 reads SGHAT; CDR2 reads FQNNGV. The ends were cut back, 5 bases at V and 4 bases at J, with 20 bases in the middle. This CDR3 contains 16 residues. This chain's CDR3 is CASSAWRGGTVTEAFF. For the CDR3, the DNA is TGTGCCAGCAGCGCTTGGCGGGGGGGGACGGTCACTGAAGCTTTCTTT.

The chain has TRBV5-6 and TRBJ1-6; the match to TRBD1 covers 7 bases. The CDR3 is made up of 15 amino acids. Germline values: CDR1 SGHDT, CDR2 YYEEEE. V lost 0 bases and J lost 10; bases outside the gene matches: 7. The CDR3 sequence is CASSLEQGLYSPLHF. The CDR3 coding sequence is TGTGCCAGCAGCTTGGAACAGGGGCTTTACTCACCCCTCCACTTT.

The chain has TRBV27 and TRBJ1-5; TRBD1 aligns across 10 bases. V gave up 5 bases and J gave up 4 bases; unmatched junction bases: 11. Germline assignment: CDR1 MNHEY and CDR2 SMNVEV (reference sequence). This CDR3 region has 17 residues. Written as DNA, the CDR3 is TGTGCCAGCAGTCCCCGGACAGGGGGAATGAGTAATCAGCCCCAGCATTTT. It specifies CASSPRTGGMSNQPQHF.

This chain joins TRBV30 and TRBJ2-5; D is unresolved. The CDR3 has 15 amino acids. V lost 0 bases and J 5 bases, leaving 16 bases between the germline ends. The V gene's germline CDR1 is GTSNPN and CDR2 SVGIG (reference sequence). The CDR3 sequence is CAWSVVTNPRETQYF. The DNA of the CDR3 is TGTGCCTGGAGTGTGGTGACAAACCCAAGGGAGACCCAGTACTTC.

The rearrangement joins TRBV4-1 to TRBJ1-2, with D tentatively TRBD1 (5 bases). Germline-derived CDR1 and CDR2 are MGHRA and YSYEKL. Between the trimmed V and J ends, which lost 8 bases and 8 bases, there was a span of 18 bases. The CDR3 consists of 13 residues. In nucleotides, the CDR3 is TGCGCCAGCCGACCCCAGGGTTTTGAAGGCTACACCTTC. As protein: CASRPQGFEGYTF.

This clone has only one observation. The chain links TRBV11-3 to TRBJ1-6; D is possibly TRBD1 (5 bases). The V gene lost 0 bases and the J gene lost 7 bases, with 16 bases spanning the gap. The CDR3 is made up of 17 amino acids. CDR1 and CDR2 from the germline V gene are SGHNT and YENEEA. The CDR3 nucleotides are TGTGCCAGCAGCTTAGATCTAAGCAGGGTGGTGAATTCACCCCTCCACTTT. This sequence encodes CASSLDLSRVVNSPLHF.

The chain employs TRBV6-5 and TRBJ1-4; 9 bases line up with TRBD1. V was pared by 7 bases and J by 7 bases, with 7 bases of the junction left unmatched. The CDR3 consists of 14 residues. CDR1 is MNHEY, CDR2 SVGAGI, per germline. The chain's CDR3 is CASKPRDRVEKLFF. The CDR3 DNA sequence: TGTGCCAGCAAACCCCGGGACAGGGTTGAAAAACTGTTTTTT.

This clone was observed a handful of times. The rearrangement joins TRBV7-8 to TRBJ1-5; D not certain. The germline CDR1 and CDR2 sequences are SGHVS and FQNEAQ. Trimming removed 5 bases at V and 3 bases at J, with 14 bases between. The CDR3 sequence is 15 residues long. In DNA, the CDR3 is TGTGCCAGCAGCCCTATCGGAGGGATCAATCAGCCCCAGCATTTT. It encodes CASSPIGGINQPQHF.